Listed below are T cell receptor beta chains from one sample, sequenced in a study of control samples from healthy donors and cancer patients. The data were produced by immunoSEQ multiplex PCR, yet TCRdb's version contains in-frame clones alone and is incomplete. This repertoire shows around 100,000 clones, less than 95% found once; its top ten account for under 4%. The sequenced sample was blood. These receptors were obtained from a young woman in good health. The CDR3 runs from the conserved cysteine through the conserved F or W. A D gene is named only where the DNA matches it firmly. Not all rows give a size; the values are once, few, many and, for expanded clones, a class.

>.|TRBV5-1|.|TRBJ1-2
TGCGCCAGCAGCTTGGCCGGGGGGGCCATCGGCTACACCTTC
CASSLAGGAIGYTF
>.|TRBV6-5|.|TRBJ1-3
TGTGCCAGCAGCTCAGCCCTTATTGGAAACACCATATATTTT
CASSSALIGNTIYF
>.|TRBV12-3/TRBV12-4|.|TRBJ1-2
TGTGCCAGCAGTTTACAGAGCTATGGCTACACCTTC
CASSLQSYGYTF
>TRBD1|TRBV5-6|.|TRBJ1-6
TGTGCCAGCAGTGGGACAGGCGGGTATAATTCACCCCTCCACTTT
CASSGTGGYNSPLHF
>.|TRBV7-9|once|TRBJ1-1
TGTGCCAGCAGCTTTCAGAACACTGAAGCTTTCTTT
CASSFQNTEAFF
>TRBD2|TRBV2|.|TRBJ2-2
TGTGCCAGCAGAGTGACTAGCGGGGGCACCGGGGAGCTGTTTTTT
CASRVTSGGTGELFF
>.|TRBV19|.|TRBJ1-1
TGTGCCAGTATAAAACACCTGAACACTGAAGCTTTCTTT
CASIKHLNTEAFF
>.|TRBV29-1|few|TRBJ1-1
TGCAGCGTCCCAGGGACATCTAACACTGAAGCTTTCTTT
CSVPGTSNTEAFF
>.|TRBV6-1|once|TRBJ1-1
TGTGCCAGCAGTGAAGCAGGCAGGGCCGCGTTCTTT
CASSEAGRAAFF
>TRBD1|TRBV2|.|TRBJ1-6
TGTGCCAGCAGTTTACAGGGGGCGCCTAATAATTCACCCCTCCACTTT
CASSLQGAPNNSPLHF
>TRBD1|TRBV11-3|.|TRBJ2-5
TGTGCCAGCAGGGGGACAGGCAAACAAGAGACCCAGTACTTC
CASRGTGKQETQYF
>.|TRBV9|.|TRBJ2-3
TGTGCCAGCAGCGTAGTTGGTAGCGAAGATACGCAGTATTTT
CASSVVGSEDTQYF
>.|TRBV5-6|.|TRBJ1-1
TGTGCCAGCAGCTTTAGGCGACAGCTCATGAACACTGAAGCTTTCTTT
CASSFRRQLMNTEAFF
>TRBD1|TRBV5-6|once|TRBJ1-5
TGTGCCAGCAGCTTGAGGGACAGTTATCAGCCCCAGCATTTT
CASSLRDSYQPQHF
>.|TRBV6-5|.|TRBJ1-2
TGTGCCAGCAACGATGCTAACTATGGCTACACCTTC
CASNDANYGYTF
>.|TRBV5-5|.|TRBJ1-4
TGTGCCAGCAGCTTGAGGGCCAGTAATGAAAAACTGTTTTTT
CASSLRASNEKLFF
>.|TRBV7-8|.|TRBJ2-1
TGTGCCAGCAGCGCATTTGACCGGGGTTACAATGAGCAGTTCTTC
CASSAFDRGYNEQFF
>.|TRBV6-2/TRBV6-3|.|TRBJ1-2
TGTGCCAGCAGTTACTCGAACGACCGCGACGGGTACACCTTC
CASSYSNDRDGYTF
>TRBD1|TRBV7-2|.|TRBJ1-2
TGTGCCAGCAGTCTCGGGACAGCTAACTATGGCTACACCTTC
CASSLGTANYGYTF
>TRBD2|TRBV4-1|.|TRBJ2-7
TGCGCCAGCAGCCAAGATGCCGGGACTAGCTACGAGCAGTACTTC
CASSQDAGTSYEQYF
>TRBD1|TRBV7-2|.|TRBJ1-2
TGTGCCAGCAGCTTACCCACAGGGGTGAGTGGCTACACCTTC
CASSLPTGVSGYTF
>.|TRBV29-1|few|TRBJ1-1
TGCAGCGCCTCCACGGGCGGGGCGAACACTGAAGCTTTCTTT
CSASTGGANTEAFF
>TRBD1|TRBV13|once|TRBJ2-7
TGTGCCAGCACCCCGGGACAGGCCAACTACGAGCAGTACTTC
CASTPGQANYEQYF
>.|TRBV20-1|.|TRBJ1-2
TGCAGTGCCGACAATTCTATAGGCTACACCTTC
CSADNSIGYTF
>.|TRBV7-8|.|TRBJ1-4
TGTGCCAGCAGCCAACTGAAGGGGTTGGGTGAAAAACTGTTTTTT
CASSQLKGLGEKLFF
>TRBD1|TRBV29-1|.|TRBJ1-6
TGCAGCGTTGAAGAGGGGACAGGGGGTTATTCACCCCTCCACTTT
CSVEEGTGGYSPLHF
>TRBD2|TRBV5-6|.|TRBJ2-1
TGTGCCAGCAGCGTAGCGGGGGAGCTATACAATGAGCAGTTCTTC
CASSVAGELYNEQFF
>.|TRBV6-6|.|TRBJ1-1
TGTGCCAGCACAGAAGTGAACACTGAAGCTTTCTTT
CASTEVNTEAFF
>.|TRBV4-2|.|TRBJ1-4
TGTGCCAGCAGCCAAGACTTGGGGGCAAATGAAAAACTGTTTTTT
CASSQDLGANEKLFF
>TRBD1|TRBV2|.|TRBJ1-1
TGTGCCAGCAGGGGACAGTTAAACACTGAAGCTTTCTTT
CASRGQLNTEAFF
>TRBD1|TRBV27|.|TRBJ1-5
TGTGCCAGCAGTTTCTCCGGGACAGGGAGTCAGCCCCAGCATTTT
CASSFSGTGSQPQHF
>.|TRBV20-1|.|TRBJ1-2
TGCAGTGCTAGAGATTGGGGCTACACCTTC
CSARDWGYTF
>.|TRBV6-5|once|TRBJ2-1
TGTGCCAGCAGTTACTCGCGGGGCTCGCCGAAGAATGAGCAGTTCTTC
CASSYSRGSPKNEQFF
>TRBD2|TRBV5-1|.|TRBJ2-5
TGCGCCAGCAGCTTGGGGACTAGCGGGGGTGAGACCCAGTACTTC
CASSLGTSGGETQYF
>.|TRBV7-9|.|TRBJ1-2
TGTGCCAGCAGCTTATACTATGGCTACACCTTC
CASSLYYGYTF
>.|TRBV5-1|once|TRBJ1-1
TGCGCCAGCAGCTTGGAGGGGCGCAACACTGAAGCTTTCTTT
CASSLEGRNTEAFF
>.|TRBV3-1/TRBV3-2|.|TRBJ1-4
TGTGCCAGCAGCCAAGAAAGGCAGGGACTCCGAAATGAAAAACTGTTTTTT
CASSQERQGLRNEKLFF
>.|TRBV5-1|once|TRBJ1-1
TGCGCCAGCAGGCCCGACATGAGGACTGAAGCTTTCTTT
CASRPDMRTEAFF
>.|TRBV10-1|once|TRBJ2-3
TGCGCCAGCAGTGAGTCCCCTATGTTGGCAGATACGCAGTATTTT
CASSESPMLADTQYF
>.|TRBV5-4|.|TRBJ1-4
TGTGCCAGCAGCTTGGACAGTTATGCAACTAATGAAAAACTGTTTTTT
CASSLDSYATNEKLFF
>.|TRBV28|.|TRBJ1-1
TGTGCCAGCAGCGCTTGGGGGGCAAACACTGAAGCTTTCTTT
CASSAWGANTEAFF